What follows is one T cell receptor beta chain and its context. The data are from a study of blood T cell repertoires in COVID-19. Study-level information: T cells, B-cell-depleted T cells, or PBMCs provided the cDNA or gDNA that served as material.

With 0 bases removed from V and 4 bases from J, the gap between germline ends came to 12 bases. Germline assignment: CDR1 MNHNY and CDR2 SVGAGI (reference sequence). The CDR3 sequence is 15 residues long. Produced via immunoSEQ multiplex PCR; TCRdb's table is partial and in-frame only. Of some 58,000 clones listed, about 86% are singletons. Source material: peripheral blood. The J gene is TRBJ1-2, the V gene TRBV6-6; D is possibly TRBD1 (6 bases). The receptor's source is a man aged 40-49 years with acute or convalescent COVID-19. The CDR3 nucleotides read TGTGCCAGCAGTTACTCGGCAGGGGTGGGCTATGGCTACACCTTC. This encodes CASSYSAGVGYGYTF.